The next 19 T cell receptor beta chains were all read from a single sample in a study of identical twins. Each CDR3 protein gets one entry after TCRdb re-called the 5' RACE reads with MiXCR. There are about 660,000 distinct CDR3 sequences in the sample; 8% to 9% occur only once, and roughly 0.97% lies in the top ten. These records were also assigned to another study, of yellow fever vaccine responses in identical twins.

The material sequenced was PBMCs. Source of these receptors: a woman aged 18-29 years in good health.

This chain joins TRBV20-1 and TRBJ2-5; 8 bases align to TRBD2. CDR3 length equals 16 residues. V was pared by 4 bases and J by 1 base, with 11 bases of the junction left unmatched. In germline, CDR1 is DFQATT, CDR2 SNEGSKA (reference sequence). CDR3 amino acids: CSAKPLQRGLQETQYF. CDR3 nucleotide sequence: TGCAGTGCTAAACCCCTCCAGCGGGGGCTCCAAGAGACCCAGTACTTC.

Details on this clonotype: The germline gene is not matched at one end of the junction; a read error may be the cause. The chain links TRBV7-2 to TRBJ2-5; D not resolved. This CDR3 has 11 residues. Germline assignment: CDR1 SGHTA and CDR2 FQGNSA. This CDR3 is CDSSLKETQYF. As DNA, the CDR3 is TGTGACAGCAGCTTAAAGGAGACCCAGTACTTC.

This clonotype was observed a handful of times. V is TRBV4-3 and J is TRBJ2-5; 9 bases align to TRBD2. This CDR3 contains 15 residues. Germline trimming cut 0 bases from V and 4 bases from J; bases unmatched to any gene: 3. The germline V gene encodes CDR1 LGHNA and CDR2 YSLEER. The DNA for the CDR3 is TGCGCCAGCAGCCAAGAGGCGGGGGGGCGAGAGACCCAGTACTTC. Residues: CASSQEAGGRETQYF.

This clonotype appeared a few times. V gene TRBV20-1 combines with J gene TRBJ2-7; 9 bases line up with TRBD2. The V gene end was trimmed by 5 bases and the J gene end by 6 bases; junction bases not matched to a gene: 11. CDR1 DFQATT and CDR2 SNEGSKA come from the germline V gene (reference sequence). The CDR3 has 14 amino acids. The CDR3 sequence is CSAAKREVRLEQYF. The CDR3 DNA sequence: TGCAGTGCTGCTAAGCGGGAGGTGAGGCTCGAGCAGTACTTC.

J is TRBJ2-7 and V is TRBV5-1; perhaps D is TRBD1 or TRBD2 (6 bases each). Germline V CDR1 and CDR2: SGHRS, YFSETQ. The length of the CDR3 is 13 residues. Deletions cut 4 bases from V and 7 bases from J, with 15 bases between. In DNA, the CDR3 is TGCGCCAGCAGCGAAACGGGGGCGGGAGAGCAGTACTTC. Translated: CASSETGAGEQYF.

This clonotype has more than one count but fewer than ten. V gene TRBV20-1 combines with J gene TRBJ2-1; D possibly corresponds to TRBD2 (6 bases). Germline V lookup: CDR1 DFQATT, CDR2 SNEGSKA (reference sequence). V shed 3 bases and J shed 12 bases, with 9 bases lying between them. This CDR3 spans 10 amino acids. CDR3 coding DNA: TGCAGTGCTAGTATGGGACTGCAGTTCTTC. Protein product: CSASMGLQFF.

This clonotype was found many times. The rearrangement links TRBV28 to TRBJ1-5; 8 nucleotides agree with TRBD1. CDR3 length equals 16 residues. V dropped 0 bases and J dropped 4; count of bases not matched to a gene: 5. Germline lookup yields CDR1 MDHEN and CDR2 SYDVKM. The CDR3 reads CASSLWAGGDNQPQHF. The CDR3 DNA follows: TGTGCCAGCAGTTTATGGGCAGGGGGCGATAATCAGCCCCAGCATTTT.

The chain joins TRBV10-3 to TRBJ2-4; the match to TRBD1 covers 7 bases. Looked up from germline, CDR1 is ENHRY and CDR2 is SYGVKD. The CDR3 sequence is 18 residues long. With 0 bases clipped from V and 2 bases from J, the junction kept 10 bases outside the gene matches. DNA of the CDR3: TGTGCCATCAGTGAGTCGATCGTAGGGGGCAATTCCAAAAACATTCAGTACTTC. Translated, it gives CAISESIVGGNSKNIQYF.

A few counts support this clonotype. The CDR3 sequence: CASSEGQGEQYF. The CDR3 nucleotides read TGTGCCAGCAGTGAGGGCCAAGGGGAGCAGTACTTC. The chain employs TRBV28 and TRBJ2-7, with D possibly being TRBD2 (5 bases). Germline CDR1 and CDR2: MDHEN and SYDVKM. The V and J ends lost 5 bases and 7 bases respectively, with 12 bases between them. The CDR3 has 12 amino acids.

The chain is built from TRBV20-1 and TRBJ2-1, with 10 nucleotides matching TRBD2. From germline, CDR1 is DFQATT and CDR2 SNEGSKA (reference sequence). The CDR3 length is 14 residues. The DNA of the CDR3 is TGCAAGAAACCGGGACTAGCGCTCTACAATGAGCAGTTCTTC. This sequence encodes CKKPGLALYNEQFF.

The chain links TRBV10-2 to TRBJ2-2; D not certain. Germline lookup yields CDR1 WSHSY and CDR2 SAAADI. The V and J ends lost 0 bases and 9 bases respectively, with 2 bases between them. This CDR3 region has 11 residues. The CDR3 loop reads CASSESWELFF. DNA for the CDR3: TGCGCCAGCAGTGAGTCGTGGGAGCTGTTTTTT.

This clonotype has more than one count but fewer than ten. CDR3 DNA: TGTGCCAGCAGCCAGCCTACCGGGACAGGGGGTTCACCCCTCCACTTT. Its translation is CASSQPTGTGGSPLHF. The chain carries TRBV3-1 and TRBJ1-6; 11 bases agree with TRBD1. This CDR3 comprises 16 residues. Germline V gives CDR1 LGHDT, CDR2 YNNKEL (reference sequence). The trim removed 3 bases at V and 9 bases at J, leaving 7 bases unmatched.

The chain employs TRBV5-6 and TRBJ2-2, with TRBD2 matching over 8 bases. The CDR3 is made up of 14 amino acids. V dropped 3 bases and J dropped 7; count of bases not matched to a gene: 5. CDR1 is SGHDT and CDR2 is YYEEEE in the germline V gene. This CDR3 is CASSSRRGGGELFF. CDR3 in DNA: TGTGCCAGCAGCTCGAGACGGGGGGGCGGGGAGCTGTTTTTT.

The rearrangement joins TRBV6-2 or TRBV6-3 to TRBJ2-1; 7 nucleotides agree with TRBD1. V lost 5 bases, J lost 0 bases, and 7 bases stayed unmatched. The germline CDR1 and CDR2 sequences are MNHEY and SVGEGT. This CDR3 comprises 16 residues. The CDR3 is CASSPGQLPSYNEQFF. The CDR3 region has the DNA TGTGCCAGCAGTCCGGGACAGCTCCCCTCCTACAATGAGCAGTTCTTC.

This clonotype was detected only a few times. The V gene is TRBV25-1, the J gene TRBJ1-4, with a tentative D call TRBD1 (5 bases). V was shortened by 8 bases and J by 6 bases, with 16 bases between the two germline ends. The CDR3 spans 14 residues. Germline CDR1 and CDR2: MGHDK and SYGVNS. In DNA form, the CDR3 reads TGTGCCAGCGAACAGACGGGGGGGTATGAAAAACTGTTTTTT. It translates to CASEQTGGYEKLFF.

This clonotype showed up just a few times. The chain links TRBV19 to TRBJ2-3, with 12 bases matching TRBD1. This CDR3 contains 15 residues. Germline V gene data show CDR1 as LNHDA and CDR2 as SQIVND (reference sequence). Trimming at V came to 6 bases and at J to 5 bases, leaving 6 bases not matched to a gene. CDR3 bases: TGTGCCAGTAGAGAGGGACAGGGGGCGAAAGATACGCAGTATTTT. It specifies CASREGQGAKDTQYF.

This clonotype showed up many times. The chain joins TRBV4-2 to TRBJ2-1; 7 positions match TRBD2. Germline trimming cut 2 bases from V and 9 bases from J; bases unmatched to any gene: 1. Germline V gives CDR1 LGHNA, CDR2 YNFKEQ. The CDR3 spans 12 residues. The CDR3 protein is CASSQTSAEQFF. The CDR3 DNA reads TGTGCCAGCAGCCAAACTAGCGCTGAGCAGTTCTTC.

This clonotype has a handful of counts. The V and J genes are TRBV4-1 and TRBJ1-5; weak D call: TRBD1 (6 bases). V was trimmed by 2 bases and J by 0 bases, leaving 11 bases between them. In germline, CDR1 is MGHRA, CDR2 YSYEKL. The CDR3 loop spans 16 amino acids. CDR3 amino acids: CASSQPGTPSNQPQHF. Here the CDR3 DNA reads TGCGCCAGCAGCCAACCGGGGACACCTAGCAATCAGCCCCAGCATTTT.

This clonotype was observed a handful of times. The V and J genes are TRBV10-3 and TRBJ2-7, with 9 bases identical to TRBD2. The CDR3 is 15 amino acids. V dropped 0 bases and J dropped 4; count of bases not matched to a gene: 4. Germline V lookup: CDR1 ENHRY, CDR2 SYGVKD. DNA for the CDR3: TGTGCCATCAGTGAGTCTGTGGGACTAGCTTACGAGCAGTACTTC. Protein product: CAISESVGLAYEQYF.